This is a list of T cell receptor beta chains from one sample in a study of T cells in Graves' hyperthyroidism and ophthalmopathy. Each CDR3 protein gets one entry after TCRdb re-called the multiplex PCR reads with MiXCR. The sample consists of 250,000 to 300,000 distinct CDR3 sequences, roughly 15% of them appearing once. The material sequenced was blood. Receptors were obtained from a woman aged 45-65 years with Graves' hyperthyroidism that later progressed to Graves' ophthalmopathy. The CDR3 runs from the conserved cysteine through the conserved F or W. D genes are given only for firm matches. The listing skips clone size in some rows; elsewhere it reads once, few, many or a size class.

cdr3_nt | cdr3_aa | j_call | v_call | d_call | clone_size
TGTGCCAGCACCGTTCCGGGACTCACCTATGGCTACACCTTC | CASTVPGLTYGYTF | TRBJ1-2 | TRBV28 | - | many
TGTGCCGGTACAGGGATGAACACTGAAGCTTTCTTT | CAGTGMNTEAFF | TRBJ1-1 | TRBV6-1 | - | many
TGCGCCAGCTCATCCATTCCAGGGGCCCTCGGCCGGGGCTACACCTTC | CASSSIPGALGRGYTF | TRBJ1-2 | TRBV5-1 | - | many
TGTGCCAGCAGCCAAGCGAATACCTACGAGCAGTACTTC | CASSQANTYEQYF | TRBJ2-7 | TRBV3-1 | - | many
TGTGCCAGCAGTCAGGGGCCCCGCTATGGCTACACCTTC | CASSQGPRYGYTF | TRBJ1-2 | TRBV12-3/TRBV12-4 | - | many
TGTGCCAGCAGCTTGGGGACAGTGGCCGGGGAGCTGTTTTTT | CASSLGTVAGELFF | TRBJ2-2 | TRBV5-4 | - | -
TGCAGTGCTAGGGGTGGGGAGGTCTACGAGCAGTACTTC | CSARGGEVYEQYF | TRBJ2-7 | TRBV20-1 | - | -
TGTGCCAGTAGCCCGGACAAGTATCAGCCCCAGCATTTT | CASSPDKYQPQHF | TRBJ1-5 | TRBV19 | - | few
TGTGCCAGCGTTCTGGGACAGGGGTTGAGTTCACCCCTCCACTTT | CASVLGQGLSSPLHF | TRBJ1-6 | TRBV11-2 | TRBD1 | few
TGCAGTGCTAGCCCCCAGGTCGGGGGTTGGAACATTCAGTACTTC | CSASPQVGGWNIQYF | TRBJ2-4 | TRBV20-1 | - | -
TGTGCCATCAGTGAGACGGACAGGGACACTGAAGCTTTCTTT | CAISETDRDTEAFF | TRBJ1-1 | TRBV10-3 | TRBD1 | -
TGTGCCAGCAGCCCAAGGACCCCCTACAATGAGCAGTTCTTC | CASSPRTPYNEQFF | TRBJ2-1 | TRBV7-8 | - | many
TGCGCCACCACCCGGACTAGCGGGCAAGAGACCCAGTACTTC | CATTRTSGQETQYF | TRBJ2-5 | TRBV5-1 | TRBD2 | many
TGTGCCAGCAGTCCCTCTCCTGATACGCAGTATTTT | CASSPSPDTQYF | TRBJ2-3 | TRBV28 | - | many
TGTGCCAGCAGTTGGGGTAGAAGCGGCGACAATGAGCAGTTCTTC | CASSWGRSGDNEQFF | TRBJ2-1 | TRBV12-3/TRBV12-4 | - | many
TGTGCCAGCAGCGCGACAGGGAAGGGTGAAAAACTGTTTTTT | CASSATGKGEKLFF | TRBJ1-4 | TRBV9 | TRBD1 | -
TGTGCCAGCAGTCCTCGCTACGCGGTTTCTGGAAACACCATATATTTT | CASSPRYAVSGNTIYF | TRBJ1-3 | TRBV2 | - | many
TGTGCCAGCAGAATGGGGAACACTGAAGCTTTCTTT | CASRMGNTEAFF | TRBJ1-1 | TRBV11-2 | - | many
TGTGCCACCAGTGATCCGGCGGTGGGAAGCAATCAGCCCCAGCATTTT | CATSDPAVGSNQPQHF | TRBJ1-5 | TRBV24-1 | - | many
TGTGCCAGTAGTATCCCCGTTCTACCGGGACAGGGGGCAGGTTCACCCCTCCACTTT | CASSIPVLPGQGAGSPLHF | TRBJ1-6 | TRBV19 | TRBD1 | -
TGTGCCAGCAGCGTAGCAGGCGGCAGATATAATTCACCCCTCCACTTT | CASSVAGGRYNSPLHF | TRBJ1-6 | TRBV9 | - | -
TGTGCCAGCTCGCCGGGACAGGGGTTTAGGTCACCCCTCCACTTT | CASSPGQGFRSPLHF | TRBJ1-6 | TRBV18 | TRBD1 | few
TGTGCCATCAGTGAGAAGGCGGGAGAAGCGACAGATACGCAGTATTTT | CAISEKAGEATDTQYF | TRBJ2-3 | TRBV10-3 | TRBD2 | many